Shown below are 9 T cell receptor beta chains from a single sample sequenced in a study of T cells after yellow fever vaccination. TCRdb reanalysed the 5' RACE reads using MiXCR and keeps one entry per CDR3 protein. Of 300,000 to 350,000 distinct CDR3 sequences listed, 3.5% to 4.5% are singletons. The sequences come from PBMCs, collected 15 days after the yellow fever booster vaccination. The receptor set was obtained from a man younger than 30 who received the YFV17D yellow fever vaccine.

The rearrangement links TRBV7-6 to TRBJ2-7; TRBD1 is a possible D gene (6 bases). Trimming cost V 5 bases and J 6 bases, with 11 bases left between them. Germline V gene sequence: CDR1 SGHVS, CDR2 FNYEAQ. The CDR3 has 12 amino acids. The CDR3 sequence: CASSLNRAEQYF. The DNA of the CDR3 is TGTGCCAGCAGCCTTAACAGGGCCGAGCAGTACTTC. The variable domain in full, with the rest retrieved from reference TRBV7-6 and TRBJ2-7, is GAGVSQSPRYKVTKRGQDVALRCDPISGHVSLYWYRQALGQGPEFLTYFNYEAQQDKSGLPNDRFSAERPEGSISTLTIQRTEQRDSAMYRCASSLNRAEQYFGPGTRLTVT.

This clonotype was recorded many times. This chain links TRBV7-3 with TRBJ2-1; TRBD2 agrees at 11 bases. V shed 5 bases and J 4 bases; nucleotides not matched to a gene: 4. This CDR3 is 15 amino acids long. The germline gives CDR1 SGHTA, CDR2 FQGTGA. CDR3 in DNA: TGTGCCAGCAGCAAACTAGCGGGGGCTTACAATGAGCAGTTCTTC. This gives the protein CASSKLAGAYNEQFF.

The chain uses TRBV15 and TRBJ1-2; D not certain. V was shortened by 1 base and J by 1 base, with 10 bases between the two germline ends. The CDR3 loop spans 15 amino acids. Germline lookup yields CDR1 LNHNV and CDR2 YYDKDF (reference sequence). This chain's CDR3 is CATSRGHGVNYGYTF. The CDR3 DNA is TGTGCCACCAGCAGAGGCCACGGAGTTAACTATGGCTACACCTTC.

The sample holds a few counts of this clonotype. The V gene is TRBV5-1, the J gene TRBJ2-3, with D perhaps matching TRBD1 (5 bases). Per germline, CDR1 SGHRS and CDR2 YFSETQ. V dropped 0 bases and J dropped 0 bases, with 8 bases sitting between them. CDR3 length equals 15 residues. The CDR3 spells CASSLAQGSTDTQYF. The CDR3 DNA sequence: TGCGCCAGCAGCTTGGCTCAGGGTAGCACAGATACGCAGTATTTT.

This clonotype was counted at least ten times. This chain connects TRBV7-8 to TRBJ1-6; unclear D gene. This CDR3 has 18 residues. V was cut by 5 bases and J by 0 bases, with 17 bases left in between. The germline gives CDR1 SGHVS, CDR2 FQNEAQ. In DNA form, the CDR3 reads TGTGCCAGCAGCACCAATACCGGGGAGAGCTCCTATAATTCACCCCTCCACTTT. Its protein is CASSTNTGESSYNSPLHF.

This clonotype has a count of ten or more. CDR3 DNA: TGTGCCAGCGGGGTAGGGGACAGCGCGACAGATACGCAGTATTTT. Amino acids: CASGVGDSATDTQYF. The chain carries TRBV11-2 and TRBJ2-3; 7 nucleotides line up with TRBD1. Germline-derived CDR1 and CDR2 are SGHAT and FQNNGV. Trimming at V came to 8 bases and at J to 3 bases, leaving 11 bases not matched to a gene. CDR3 length: 15 residues. Together with reference TRBV11-2 and TRBJ2-3, the CDR3 gives the full variable domain: EAGVAQSPRYKIIEKRQSVAFWCNPISGHATLYWYQQILGQGPKLLIQFQNNGVVDDSQLPKDRFSAERLKGVDSTLKIQPAKLEDSAVYLCASGVGDSATDTQYFGPGTRLTVL.

This clonotype has at least ten counts. The chain links TRBV20-1 to TRBJ1-4; D is unclear. The CDR3 length is 14 residues. Per germline, CDR1 DFQATT and CDR2 SNEGSKA (reference sequence). Trimming took 3 bases from V and 7 from J, leaving 15 bases between them. CDR3 residues: CSARGRRIGEKLFF. The CDR3 nucleotides read TGCAGTGCTAGGGGTAGGAGGATTGGTGAAAAACTGTTTTTT.

The gene calls are TRBV19 and TRBJ1-1; D call uncertain. CDR3 size: 12 residues. Germline CDR1 is LNHDA and CDR2 is SQIVND (reference sequence). Between the trimmed V and J ends, which lost 8 bases and 4 bases, there was a span of 11 bases. The DNA for the CDR3 is TGTGCCAGTCAAAACCGGGTCACTGAAGCTTTCTTT. This codes for CASQNRVTEAFF.

The sample holds many counts of this clonotype. The genes are TRBV5-1 and TRBJ2-2; 9 nucleotides agree with TRBD1. Germline values: CDR1 SGHRS, CDR2 YFSETQ. The junction had 7 bases not matched to a gene; V was cut back by 9 bases and J by 4 bases. The length of the CDR3 is 14 residues. CDR3 sequence: CATSTGGGTGELFF. As DNA, the CDR3 is TGCGCCACCTCGACAGGGGGAGGCACCGGGGAGCTGTTTTTT. The variable domain in full, completed from reference TRBV5-1 and TRBJ2-2, reads KAGVTQTPRYLIKTRGQQVTLSCSPISGHRSVSWYQQTPGQGLQFLFEYFSETQRNKGNFPGRFSGRQFSNSRSEMNVSTLELGDSALYLCATSTGGGTGELFFGEGSRLTVL.